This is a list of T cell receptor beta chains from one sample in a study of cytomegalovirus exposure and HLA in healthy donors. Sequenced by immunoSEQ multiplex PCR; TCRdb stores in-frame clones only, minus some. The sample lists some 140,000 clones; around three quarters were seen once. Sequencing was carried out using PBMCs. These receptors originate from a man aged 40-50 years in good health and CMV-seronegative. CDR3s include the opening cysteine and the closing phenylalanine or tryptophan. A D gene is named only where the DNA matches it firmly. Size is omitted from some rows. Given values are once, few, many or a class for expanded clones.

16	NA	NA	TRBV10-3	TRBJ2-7	CAISDTLGQVTYEQYF	TGTGCCATCAGTGATACCCTGGGGCAGGTCACCTACGAGCAGTACTTC
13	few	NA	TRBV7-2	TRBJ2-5	CASSLAFQETQYF	TGTGCCAGCAGCTTAGCCTTCCAAGAGACCCAGTACTTC
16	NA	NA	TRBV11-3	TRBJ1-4	CASSLGAFGTNEKLFF	TGTGCCAGCAGCTTAGGGGCTTTCGGAACTAATGAAAAACTGTTTTTT
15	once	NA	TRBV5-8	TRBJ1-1	CASSLGGGLNTEAFF	TGTGCCAGCAGCTTGGGGGGAGGACTGAACACTGAAGCTTTCTTT
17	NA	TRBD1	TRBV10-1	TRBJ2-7	CASPEGGTGSGRNEQYF	TGCGCCAGCCCCGAGGGAGGGACAGGGTCCGGCAGAAACGAGCAGTACTTC
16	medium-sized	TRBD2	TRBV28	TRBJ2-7	CASSPGLAGTSYEQYF	TGTGCCAGCAGTCCCGGACTAGCGGGGACCTCCTACGAGCAGTACTTC
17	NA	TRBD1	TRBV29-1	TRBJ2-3	CSVEGTGGQPSTDTQYF	TGCAGCGTTGAGGGGACAGGGGGCCAACCTTCGACAGATACGCAGTATTTT
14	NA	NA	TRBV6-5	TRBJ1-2	CASSYGGVNYGYTF	TGTGCCAGCAGTTACGGGGGGGTTAACTATGGCTACACCTTC
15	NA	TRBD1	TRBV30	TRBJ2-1	CAWSEQGASYNEQFF	TGTGCCTGGAGTGAACAGGGGGCATCCTACAATGAGCAGTTCTTC
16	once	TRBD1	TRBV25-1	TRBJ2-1	CASSEYGGQVNNEQFF	TGTGCCAGCAGTGAATACGGGGGACAGGTTAACAATGAGCAGTTCTTC
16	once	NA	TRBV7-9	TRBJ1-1	CASSLAYGGPDTEAFF	TGTGCCAGCAGCTTAGCCTACGGGGGGCCCGACACTGAAGCTTTCTTT
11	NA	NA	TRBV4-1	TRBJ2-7	CASSLGQEQYF	TGCGCCAGCAGCCTCGGACAGGAGCAGTACTTC
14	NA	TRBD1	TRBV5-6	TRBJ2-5	CASSYTGGEETQYF	TGTGCCAGCAGCTATACAGGGGGAGAAGAGACCCAGTACTTC
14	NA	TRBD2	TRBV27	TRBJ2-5	CASSSRDYQETQYF	TGTGCCAGCAGTTCCCGGGACTATCAAGAGACCCAGTACTTC
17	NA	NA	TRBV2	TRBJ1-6	CASSERQGWAYNSPLHF	TGTGCCAGCAGTGAAAGGCAGGGCTGGGCCTATAATTCACCCCTCCACTTT
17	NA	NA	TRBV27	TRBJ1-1	CASSSVSGVRMNTEAFF	TGTGCCAGCAGTTCGGTTTCAGGGGTTAGAATGAACACTGAAGCTTTCTTT
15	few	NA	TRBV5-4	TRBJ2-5	CASSAKLELQETQYF	TGTGCCAGCAGCGCCAAACTAGAACTCCAAGAGACCCAGTACTTC
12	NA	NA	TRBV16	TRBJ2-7	CASSPQVHEQYF	TGTGCCAGCAGCCCCCAGGTACACGAGCAGTACTTC
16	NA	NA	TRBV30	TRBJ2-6	CAWSVSSVSGANVLTF	TGTGCCTGGAGTGTCTCTTCAGTCTCTGGGGCCAACGTCCTGACTTTC
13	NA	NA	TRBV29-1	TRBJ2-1	CSVVRGSYNEQFF	TGCAGCGTTGTCAGGGGCTCCTACAATGAGCAGTTCTTC
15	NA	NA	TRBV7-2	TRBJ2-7	CASSLDLAYESEQYF	TGTGCCAGCAGCTTAGACCTAGCGTATGAGAGCGAGCAGTACTTC
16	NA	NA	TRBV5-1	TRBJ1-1	CASSLEGRATNTEAFF	TGCGCCAGCAGCTTGGAAGGCAGGGCCACGAACACTGAAGCTTTCTTT
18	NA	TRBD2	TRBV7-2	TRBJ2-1	CASSLPTSGYIIDNEQFF	TGTGCCAGCAGCCTCCCGACTAGCGGGTACATTATCGACAATGAGCAGTTCTTC
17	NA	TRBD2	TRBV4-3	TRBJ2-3	CASSQGIAGPTADTQYF	TGCGCCAGCAGCCAGGGGATAGCGGGACCTACGGCAGATACGCAGTATTTT
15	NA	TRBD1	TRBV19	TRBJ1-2	CASSIGTGGAYGYTF	TGTGCCAGTAGTATTGGTACAGGGGGGGCCTATGGCTACACCTTC
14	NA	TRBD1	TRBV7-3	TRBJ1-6	CASRTGPNNSPLHF	TGTGCCAGCCGGACAGGACCCAATAATTCACCCCTCCACTTT
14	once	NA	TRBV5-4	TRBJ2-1	CASSFSFGAGEQFF	TGTGCCAGCAGCTTCTCCTTCGGGGCGGGGGAGCAGTTCTTC
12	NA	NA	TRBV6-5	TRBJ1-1	CATRVMNTEAFF	TGTGCCACCCGAGTCATGAACACTGAAGCTTTCTTT
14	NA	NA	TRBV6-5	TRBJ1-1	CASSFAAPNTEAFF	TGTGCCAGCAGTTTTGCGGCCCCTAACACTGAAGCTTTCTTT
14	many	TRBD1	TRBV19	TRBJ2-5	CASSMGQQQETQYF	TGTGCCAGTAGTATGGGACAGCAACAAGAGACCCAGTACTTC
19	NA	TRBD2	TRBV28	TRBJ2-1	CASSSAEQPIQRGYNEQFF	TGTGCCAGCAGTTCCGCAGAGCAACCAATCCAGCGGGGGTACAATGAGCAGTTCTTC
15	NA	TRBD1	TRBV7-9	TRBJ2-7	CASISGTASSYEQYF	TGTGCCAGCATATCCGGGACAGCAAGCTCCTACGAGCAGTACTTC
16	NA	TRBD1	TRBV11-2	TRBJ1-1	CASSLSLSTGGLEAFF	TGTGCCAGCAGCTTAAGCCTCTCGACAGGGGGACTTGAAGCTTTCTTT
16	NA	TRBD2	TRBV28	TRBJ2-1	CASSPAFGTTYNEQFF	TGTGCCAGCAGCCCGGCCTTCGGGACTACCTACAATGAGCAGTTCTTC
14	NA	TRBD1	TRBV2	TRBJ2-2	CATLRTGRSGELFF	TGTGCCACCCTCCGGACAGGGAGGTCCGGGGAGCTGTTTTTT
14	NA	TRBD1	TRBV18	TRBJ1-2	CASSAGQEIYGYTF	TGTGCCAGCTCTGCGGGACAGGAGATCTATGGCTACACCTTC
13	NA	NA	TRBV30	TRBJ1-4	CAWTRSVNEKLFF	TGTGCCTGGACTCGGTCGGTTAATGAAAAACTGTTTTTT
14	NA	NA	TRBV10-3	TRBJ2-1	CAIKGSGGGEGQFF	TGTGCCATCAAGGGTTCGGGGGGCGGAGAGGGGCAGTTCTTC
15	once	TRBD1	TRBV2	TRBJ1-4	CASSGTGPGQSTLFF	TGTGCCAGCAGCGGGACAGGGCCCGGACAATCAACGCTGTTTTTT
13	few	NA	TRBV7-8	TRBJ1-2	CASSLDLGAGYTF	TGTGCCAGCAGCTTAGATCTAGGGGCGGGCTACACCTTC
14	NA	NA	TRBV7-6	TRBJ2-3	CASSEGGSTDTQYF	TGTGCCAGCAGCGAGGGCGGAAGCACAGATACGCAGTATTTT
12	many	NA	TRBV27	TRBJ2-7	CASSTSSYEQYF	TGTGCCAGCAGCACGAGCTCCTACGAGCAGTACTTC
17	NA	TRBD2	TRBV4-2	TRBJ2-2	CASSPGPSGRGTGELFF	TGTGCCAGCAGCCCGGGCCCGAGCGGGAGAGGAACCGGGGAGCTGTTTTTT
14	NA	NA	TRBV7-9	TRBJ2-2	CAGRSGFNTGELFF	TGTGCCGGCCGGTCGGGGTTTAACACCGGGGAGCTGTTTTTT
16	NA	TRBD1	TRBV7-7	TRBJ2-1	CASSLGTGGSYNEQFF	TGTGCCAGCAGCCTAGGGACAGGCGGCTCCTACAATGAGCAGTTCTTC
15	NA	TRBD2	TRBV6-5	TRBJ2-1	CASRRAGGPENEQFF	TGTGCCAGCAGGAGAGCGGGAGGGCCGGAGAATGAGCAGTTCTTC
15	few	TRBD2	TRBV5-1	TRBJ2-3	CASSTTSGSTDTQYF	TGCGCCAGCAGCACGACTAGCGGGAGTACAGATACGCAGTATTTT
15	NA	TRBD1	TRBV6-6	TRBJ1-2	CASSSGGGGEYGYTF	TGTGCCAGCAGTTCAGGGGGAGGCGGGGAGTATGGCTACACCTTC
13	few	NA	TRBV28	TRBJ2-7	CASSSPSVNEQYF	TGTGCCAGCAGCTCACCTAGTGTAAACGAGCAGTACTTC
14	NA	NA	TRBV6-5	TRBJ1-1	CASSPQNLNTEAFF	TGTGCCAGCAGTCCCCAGAACCTGAACACTGAAGCTTTCTTT
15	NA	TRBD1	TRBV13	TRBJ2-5	CASSPPGQIQETQYF	TGTGCCAGCAGCCCACCGGGACAGATCCAAGAGACCCAGTACTTC
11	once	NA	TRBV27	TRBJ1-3	CASRWRDTIYF	TGTGCCAGCAGGTGGAGAGACACCATATATTTT
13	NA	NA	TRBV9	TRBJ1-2	CASQKGAGAGYTF	TGTGCCAGCCAAAAAGGGGCCGGCGCGGGCTACACCTTC
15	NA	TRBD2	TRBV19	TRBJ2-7	CASSSTSGVTYEQYF	TGTGCCAGTAGCTCGACTAGCGGGGTAACCTACGAGCAGTACTTC
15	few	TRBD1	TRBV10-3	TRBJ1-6	CAISESTGSNSPLHF	TGTGCCATCAGTGAGTCGACAGGGTCCAATTCACCCCTCCACTTT
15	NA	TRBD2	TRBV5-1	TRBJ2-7	CASSLTGSGFDEQYF	TGCGCCAGCAGCTTAACGGGTAGCGGGTTCGACGAGCAGTACTTC
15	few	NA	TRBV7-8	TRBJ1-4	CASSLARGGNEKLFF	TGTGCCAGCAGCTTAGCTCGGGGGGGGAATGAAAAACTGTTTTTT
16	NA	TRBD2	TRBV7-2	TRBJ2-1	CASSWVAGGTYNEQFF	TGTGCCAGCAGCTGGGTAGCGGGAGGGACCTACAATGAGCAGTTCTTC
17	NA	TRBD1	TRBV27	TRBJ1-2	CASSLVGQGLGNYGYTF	TGTGCCAGCAGTTTAGTCGGACAGGGGTTAGGGAACTATGGCTACACCTTC
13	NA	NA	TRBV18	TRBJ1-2	CASSPGGGDGYTF	TGTGCCAGCTCACCAGGGGGCGGCGATGGCTACACCTTC